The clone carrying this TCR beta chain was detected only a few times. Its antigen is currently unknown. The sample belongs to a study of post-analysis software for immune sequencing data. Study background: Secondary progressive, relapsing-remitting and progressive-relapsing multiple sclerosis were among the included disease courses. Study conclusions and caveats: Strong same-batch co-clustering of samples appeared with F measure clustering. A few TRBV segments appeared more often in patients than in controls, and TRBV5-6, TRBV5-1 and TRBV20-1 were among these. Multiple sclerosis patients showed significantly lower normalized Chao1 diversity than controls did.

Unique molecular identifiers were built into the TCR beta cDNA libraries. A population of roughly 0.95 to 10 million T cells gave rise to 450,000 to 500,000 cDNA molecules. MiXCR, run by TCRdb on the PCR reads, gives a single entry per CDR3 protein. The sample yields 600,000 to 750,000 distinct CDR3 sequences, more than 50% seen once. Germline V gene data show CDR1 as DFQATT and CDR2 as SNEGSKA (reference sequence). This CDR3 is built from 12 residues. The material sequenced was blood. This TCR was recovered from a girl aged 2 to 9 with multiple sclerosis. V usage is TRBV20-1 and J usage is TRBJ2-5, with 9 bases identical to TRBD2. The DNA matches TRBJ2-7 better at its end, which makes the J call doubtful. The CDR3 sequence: CSAGLAISEQYF. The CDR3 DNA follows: TGCAGTGCCGGACTAGCGATTAGCGAGCAGTACTTC.